The clone carrying this T cell receptor beta chain was counted many times. The antigen is not known. Germline V gives CDR1 SGDLS, CDR2 YYNGEE. The CDR3 is 15 residues long. The V gene end was trimmed by 4 bases and the J gene end by 7 bases; junction bases not matched to a gene: 6. The data are from a study of T cells after yellow fever vaccination. Study-wide findings and caveats: A small share of clonotypes appeared in both CD4 and CD8 compartments.

Via MiXCR, TCRdb re-called the 5' RACE reads, giving one row per CDR3 protein. The sample has about 360,000 distinct CDR3 sequences, under 7.5% seen once. The sequenced sample was PBMCs, obtained 5 days after the yellow fever booster vaccination. The rearrangement links TRBV9 to TRBJ2-1; 12 positions match TRBD2. This TCR derives from a man aged 25 to 45 who received the YFV17D yellow fever vaccine. The CDR3 nucleotides read TGTGCCAGCAGCCCAAAAGGACTAGCGGGAAATGAGCAGTTCTTC. Its protein is CASSPKGLAGNEQFF.